The 22 T cell receptor delta chains below all came from one sample that was sequenced in a study of gamma-delta T cells after stem cell transplantation (dated by TCRdb to the mid-2010s). The receptor library was made with RT-PCR. The data were produced on an Illumina MiSeq. Clone calls in TCRdb were regenerated from the public reads with CATT, after which identical DNA sequences shared one row. The sample profile shows about 310 delta-chain clones; approximately 15% of them were found once. The top ten clones comprise roughly a fifth of the sample. The sample consisted of gamma-delta T cells. All receptors derive from a human donor. It is not recorded whose cells these are; they may come from a transplant donor. This table probably holds off-target reads from a library built for another chain.

In this sample, this clone turned up a few times. The genes are TRDV1 and TRDJ1; 7 nucleotides match TRDD3. CDR1 is TSWWSYY, CDR2 QGS, per germline. V trimming: 2 bases; J trimming: 0 bases; junction bases outside the gene matches: 24. CDR3 length: 22 residues. CDR3 loop: CALGEEGGSSMLWGTYTDKLIF. Here the CDR3 DNA reads TGTGCTCTTGGGGAAGAAGGAGGTTCCTCGATGCTGTGGGGGACATACACCGATAAACTCATCTTT.

The CDR3 nucleotides are TGTGCTCTTGGGGAACAGGGTCCGACTGGGGGATACACCCGTTACACCGATAAACTCATCTTT. Encoded protein: CALGEQGPTGGYTRYTDKLIF. V is TRDV1 and J is TRDJ1, with 12 bases fitting TRDD3. This CDR3 contains 21 residues. Per germline, CDR1 TSWWSYY and CDR2 QGS. With 1 base clipped from V and 0 bases from J, the junction kept 15 bases outside the gene matches.

This chain joins TRDV2 and TRDJ1; 13 positions match TRDD3. The germline CDR1 and CDR2 sequences are GEAIGNYY and EKD. V lost 0 bases, J lost 4 bases, and 16 bases stayed unmatched. The CDR3 extends over 20 amino acids. CDR3 sequence reads: CACDTVPHTGGYGGLDKLIF. The CDR3 region has the DNA TGTGCCTGTGACACCGTACCTCATACTGGGGGATACGGTGGGCTCGATAAACTCATCTTT.

This CDR3 reads CACDTVLKLGDKETDKLIF. CDR3 nucleotide sequence: TGTGCCTGTGACACCGTCCTGAAACTGGGGGATAAGGAAACCGATAAACTCATCTTT. V gene TRDV2 combines with J gene TRDJ1; 11 bases match TRDD3. The V and J ends lost 0 bases and 2 bases, in that order; junction bases with no gene match: 13. The V gene's germline CDR1 is GEAIGNYY and CDR2 EKD. The CDR3 is made up of 19 amino acids.

This clone was detected a few times. This chain links TRDV2 with TRDJ1; weak D call: TRDD3 (6 bases). Trimming stripped 3 bases from V and 2 bases from J, with 12 bases between. CDR3 length: 14 residues. Germline CDR1 GEAIGNYY, CDR2 EKD. The CDR3 sequence is CACDEIRYTDKLIF. The CDR3 DNA follows: TGTGCCTGTGACGAGATACGCTATACCGATAAACTCATCTTT.

This chain joins TRDV2 and TRDJ1, with unresolved D. The CDR3 spans 15 residues. Looked up from germline, CDR1 is GEAIGNYY and CDR2 is EKD. V gave up 0 bases and J gave up 0 bases, with 10 bases separating them. In nucleotides, the CDR3 is TGTGCCTGTGACACCTTGGGACATAACACCGATAAACTCATCTTT. This translates into CACDTLGHNTDKLIF.

This rearrangement joins TRDV2 to TRDJ1; D might be TRDD3 (6 bases). Trimming pared 0 bases from V and 0 bases from J, leaving 22 bases between. CDR1 GEAIGNYY and CDR2 EKD come from the germline V gene. The CDR3 has 19 amino acids. The CDR3 DNA sequence: TGTGCCTGTGACACCCTGGGGATTATTAGAGACACTCACACCGATAAACTCATCTTT. Its protein product is CACDTLGIIRDTHTDKLIF.

This clone showed up just a few times. The chain recombines TRDV2 with TRDJ4, with a tentative D call TRDD3 (6 bases). The CDR3 runs to 14 residues. Germline assignment: CDR1 GEAIGNYY and CDR2 EKD. The V and J ends lost 0 bases and 0 bases respectively, with 10 bases between them. The CDR3 loop is CACDTVGVSRPLIF. The CDR3 DNA reads TGTGCCTGTGACACCGTGGGGGTCTCCAGACCCCTGATCTTT.

This clone was found a few times. The chain couples TRDV3 to TRDJ1, with TRDD3 identical over 9 bases. V shed 2 bases and J 4 bases; nucleotides not matched to a gene: 8. Per germline, CDR1 TVYSNPD and CDR2 GDNSRS (reference sequence). The CDR3 has 14 amino acids. CDR3 sequence (DNA): TGTGCCTTTTCTCCCGGGGGATACCACGATAAACTCATCTTT. Its protein product is CAFSPGGYHDKLIF.

This chain joins TRDV2 and TRDJ3; TRDD3 matches at 9 bases. The CDR3 is made up of 18 amino acids. Looked up from germline, CDR1 is GEAIGNYY and CDR2 is EKD. V gave up 0 bases and J gave up 2 bases; unmatched junction bases: 4. The CDR3 coding sequence is TGTGCCTGTGACACCGTTGTGGGGGATACCTGGGACACCCGACAGATGTTTTTC. Translation gives CACDTVVGDTWDTRQMFF.

This clone came up a few times. The rearrangement uses TRDV2 and TRDJ1; 13 bases are shared with TRDD3. V lost 3 bases and J lost 2; bases outside the gene matches: 11. The CDR3 covers 18 residues. The germline V gene encodes CDR1 GEAIGNYY and CDR2 EKD. This CDR3 reads CACDPVWTGGYATDKLIF. CDR3 bases: TGTGCCTGTGACCCGGTTTGGACTGGGGGATACGCGACCGATAAACTCATCTTT.

V is TRDV2 and J is TRDJ1, with 10 nucleotides matching TRDD3. J gave up 0 bases and V 1 base, and 19 bases lay outside the gene matches. Germline CDR1 and CDR2: GEAIGNYY and EKD. CDR3 length equals 21 residues. CDR3 region: CACDTMGLGGIRPLYTDKLIF. As DNA, the CDR3 is TGTGCCTGTGACACGATGGGCTTGGGGGGGATACGGCCCCTGTACACCGATAAACTCATCTTT.

This clone was seen more than once but under ten times. This chain uses TRDV2 with TRDJ1, with D unclear. This CDR3 region has 16 residues. The V gene lost 2 bases and the J gene lost 1 base, with 16 bases spanning the gap. Per the germline V gene, CDR1 is GEAIGNYY and CDR2 is EKD. Here the CDR3 reads CACDRLPRGSTDKLIF. The CDR3 coding sequence is TGTGCCTGTGACAGGCTACCTCGTGGTTCCACCGATAAACTCATCTTT.

This sequence joins TRDV2 and TRDJ1; 7 nucleotides align to TRDD3. CDR3 size: 16 residues. The germline CDR1 and CDR2 sequences are GEAIGNYY and EKD. J was trimmed by 0 bases and V by 0 bases; bases with no gene match: 6. The CDR3 loop is CACDTSYGGNTDKLIF. The CDR3 region has the DNA TGTGCCTGTGACACCAGCTATGGGGGAAACACCGATAAACTCATCTTT.

This chain connects TRDV2 to TRDJ1; 9 nucleotides match TRDD3. V lost 3 bases to trimming and J lost 4 bases; unmatched junction nucleotides: 8. The CDR3 spans 15 residues. Per the germline V gene, CDR1 is GEAIGNYY and CDR2 is EKD. The CDR3 DNA reads as TGTGCCTGTGACGCGGTGGGGGATAGAGGCGATAAACTCATCTTT. Translation: CACDAVGDRGDKLIF.

This clone was seen a few times. The V call is TRDV2, the J call TRDJ1; 8 bases line up with TRDD3. After removal of 0 bases from V and 0 bases from J, the junction contained 14 bases not matched to a gene. This CDR3 has 19 residues. The germline V gene encodes CDR1 GEAIGNYY and CDR2 EKD. This CDR3 reads CACDTVTGGQGMYTDKLIF. In DNA, the CDR3 is TGTGCCTGTGACACCGTAACTGGGGGCCAAGGGATGTACACCGATAAACTCATCTTT.

This clone was seen only a few times. The genes are TRDV2 and TRDJ1, with 8 bases lining up with TRDD3. The V gene end was trimmed by 3 bases and the J gene end by 0 bases; junction bases not matched to a gene: 5. Per the germline V gene, CDR1 is GEAIGNYY and CDR2 is EKD. This CDR3 is built from 15 residues. Here the CDR3 reads CACDPLLGDTDKLIF. Written as DNA, the CDR3 is TGTGCCTGTGACCCGCTACTGGGGGACACCGATAAACTCATCTTT.

This clone turned up a few times. CDR3 region: CACDTVLGDTESGTDKLIF. In DNA, the CDR3 is TGTGCCTGTGACACCGTACTGGGGGATACTGAGTCCGGCACCGATAAACTCATCTTT. The chain employs TRDV2 and TRDJ1, with 12 bases fitting TRDD3. After removal of 0 bases from V and 1 base from J, the junction contained 11 bases not matched to a gene. The CDR3 sequence is 19 residues long. From germline, CDR1 is GEAIGNYY and CDR2 EKD.

The genes are TRDV2 and TRDJ1; D may be TRDD3 (6 bases). The CDR3 contains 16 residues. Germline CDR1 is GEAIGNYY and CDR2 is EKD. Trimming cost V 3 bases and J 1 base, with 17 bases left between them. The CDR3: CACDPWGSGGTDKLIF. The CDR3 DNA sequence: TGTGCCTGTGACCCCTGGGGATCCGGGGGCACCGATAAACTCATCTTT.

The V gene is TRDV2, the J gene TRDJ1; 13 nucleotides line up with TRDD3. Germline trimming cut 0 bases from V and 2 bases from J; bases unmatched to any gene: 11. CDR1 and CDR2 from the germline V gene are GEAIGNYY and EKD. The CDR3 loop spans 19 amino acids. CDR3 DNA: TGTGCCTGTGACACCGTCACTGGGGGATACGAAGGAGGGACCGATAAACTCATCTTT. Protein product: CACDTVTGGYEGGTDKLIF.

Here the CDR3 DNA reads TGTGCCTGTGACACCCTCGGGGCACTGGGGGACTCCCTCGCAGTAAAACTCATCTTT. Protein product: CACDTLGALGDSLAVKLIF. The genes are TRDV2 and TRDJ1; TRDD3 matches 9 bases. The length of the CDR3 is 19 residues. J gave up 8 bases and V 0 bases, and 21 bases lay outside the gene matches. CDR1 and CDR2 from the germline V gene are GEAIGNYY and EKD.

This chain uses TRDV2 with TRDJ1, with a possible D match to TRDD3 (5 bases). The CDR3 spans 19 residues. Trimming pared 1 base from V and 0 bases from J, leaving 23 bases between. The germline V gene encodes CDR1 GEAIGNYY and CDR2 EKD. In nucleotides, the CDR3 is TGTGCCTGTGACACTCTATCTCGTACTGGTGTACAGTACACCGATAAACTCATCTTT. This codes for CACDTLSRTGVQYTDKLIF.